What follows are 29 T cell receptor beta chains derived from one specimen sequenced in a study of blood T cell repertoires in COVID-19. Assay: immunoSEQ multiplex PCR; the TCRdb copy retains only in-frame clones and omits some. There are 140,000 to 150,000 clones in the sample; about four fifths occur only once, and nearly 3.5% lies in the top ten. The material sequenced was PBMCs or T cells enriched from blood (not recorded which). These receptors were collected from a woman aged 50 to 60 with acute COVID-19.

The CDR3 bases are TGTGCCATCAGTGAGTCGAGTGGAAACACCATATATTTT. Translation: CAISESSGNTIYF. The chain joins TRBV10-3 to TRBJ1-3; D is unresolved. The CDR3 covers 13 residues. Germline lookup yields CDR1 ENHRY and CDR2 SYGVKD. Trimming cost V 0 bases and J 3 bases, with 3 bases left between them.

This chain uses TRBV27 with TRBJ1-1; D gene uncertain. V was clipped by 4 bases and J by 0 bases, with 9 bases between them. The CDR3 has 14 amino acids. Per the germline V gene, CDR1 is MNHEY and CDR2 is SMNVEV (reference sequence). CDR3 nucleotide sequence: TGTGCCAGCAGTTCAGGTGCGATGAACACTGAAGCTTTCTTT. This sequence encodes CASSSGAMNTEAFF.

The rearrangement links TRBV5-1 to TRBJ2-2; D possibly corresponds to TRBD1 (5 bases). V was shortened by 0 bases and J by 4 bases, with 7 bases between the two germline ends. This CDR3 spans 14 amino acids. The germline V gene has CDR1 SGHRS and CDR2 YFSETQ. The CDR3 spells CASSLAQGTGELFF. The CDR3 nucleotides are TGCGCCAGCAGCTTGGCGCAGGGCACCGGGGAGCTGTTTTTT. The full variable domain, completed using reference TRBV5-1 and TRBJ2-2, is KAGVTQTPRYLIKTRGQQVTLSCSPISGHRSVSWYQQTPGQGLQFLFEYFSETQRNKGNFPGRFSGRQFSNSRSEMNVSTLELGDSALYLCASSLAQGTGELFFGEGSRLTVL.

The CDR3 protein is CASSFGTGQGYEQYF. Here the CDR3 DNA reads TGTGCCAGCAGCTTCGGGACAGGCCAGGGCTACGAGCAGTACTTC. This chain links TRBV11-2 with TRBJ2-7; 8 bases are a match to TRBD1. The CDR3 has 15 amino acids. V shed 3 bases, J shed 3 bases, and the junction held 7 bases outside the gene matches. Germline values: CDR1 SGHAT, CDR2 FQNNGV. The full variable domain, in which reference TRBV11-2 and TRBJ2-7 provide the parts outside the CDR3, is EAGVAQSPRYKIIEKRQSVAFWCNPISGHATLYWYQQILGQGPKLLIQFQNNGVVDDSQLPKDRFSAERLKGVDSTLKIQPAKLEDSAVYLCASSFGTGQGYEQYFGPGTRLTVT.

V gene TRBV7-3 combines with J gene TRBJ1-6; TRBD1 aligns across 7 bases. V lost 0 bases, J lost 9 bases, and 2 bases stayed unmatched. The germline V gene encodes CDR1 SGHTA and CDR2 FQGTGA. The CDR3 is made up of 14 amino acids. As DNA, the CDR3 is TGTGCCAGCAGCTTAACGACAGGGAGTTCACCCCTCCACTTT. Protein product: CASSLTTGSSPLHF.

The chain recombines TRBV9 with TRBJ2-3; no reliable D call. V was trimmed by 4 bases and J by 5 bases, leaving 8 bases between them. Germline values: CDR1 SGDLS, CDR2 YYNGEE. This CDR3 region has 12 residues. CDR3 nucleotide sequence: TGTGCCAGCAGCTCCTATAGAGATACGCAGTATTTT. This translates into CASSSYRDTQYF.

This sequence joins TRBV9 and TRBJ1-5; 7 bases map to TRBD1. CDR1 and CDR2 (germline): SGDLS, YYNGEE. The CDR3 totals 14 residues. The V and J ends lost 4 bases and 2 bases, in that order; junction bases with no gene match: 3. CDR3 in amino acids: CASSPTGGNQPQHF. CDR3 in DNA: TGTGCCAGCAGCCCTACAGGGGGCAATCAGCCCCAGCATTTT. Combining the CDR3 with reference TRBV9 and TRBJ1-5 gives the whole variable domain DSGVTQTPKHLITATGQRVTLRCSPRSGDLSVYWYQQSLDQGLQFLIQYYNGEERAKGNILERFSAQQFPDLHSELNLSSLELGDSALYFCASSPTGGNQPQHFGDGTRLSIL.

The rearrangement joins TRBV7-9 to TRBJ1-2; 12 bases map to TRBD1. Germline V CDR1 and CDR2: SEHNR, FQNEAQ (reference sequence). V lost 4 bases to trimming and J lost 8 bases; unmatched junction nucleotides: 5. CDR3 length equals 14 residues. The CDR3 DNA sequence: TGTGCCAGCAGCTACACCGGGACAGGGGGCGGCTACACCTTC. It is translated as CASSYTGTGGGYTF.

The chain employs TRBV11-3 and TRBJ1-1, with a possible D match to TRBD1 (6 bases). CDR3 length: 14 residues. Trimming took off 1 base at V and 2 bases at J, with 8 bases between the two ends. The germline gives CDR1 SGHNT, CDR2 YENEEA. DNA for the CDR3: TGTGCCAGCAGCTTAGGTGGGACAAACACTGAAGCTTTCTTT. This sequence encodes CASSLGGTNTEAFF.

This clone was detected once. The chain couples TRBV30 to TRBJ1-2, with D perhaps TRBD1 (6 bases). Germline V gives CDR1 GTSNPN, CDR2 SVGIG (reference sequence). V lost 3 bases, J lost 5 bases, and 16 bases lay in between. This CDR3 comprises 14 residues. DNA of the CDR3: TGTGCCTGGAGCTCGGGACATCATAATTATGGCTACACCTTC. Its translation: CAWSSGHHNYGYTF.

This clone was seen a handful of times. The chain has TRBV25-1 and TRBJ1-4, with TRBD1 matching over 8 bases. CDR1 is MGHDK and CDR2 is SYGVNS in the germline V gene. The CDR3 runs to 16 residues. With V trimmed by 3 bases and J by 1 base, 4 bases remained unmatched. The CDR3 DNA reads as TGTGCCAGCAGTGACGACAGGGGAAGAACTAATGAAAAACTGTTTTTT. Protein sequence: CASSDDRGRTNEKLFF.

V gene TRBV7-2 combines with J gene TRBJ1-5; D possibly corresponds to TRBD1 (5 bases). V lost 3 bases and J 11 bases, leaving 17 bases between the germline ends. Germline assignment: CDR1 SGHTA and CDR2 FQGNSA. The CDR3 is 14 residues long. CDR3 sequence (DNA): TGTGCCAGCAGCTTCGGGGGGACGAGGAGAGCCCAGCATTTT. It encodes CASSFGGTRRAQHF.

The chain recombines TRBV5-1 with TRBJ2-7, with 10 positions matching TRBD1. Germline CDR1 SGHRS, CDR2 YFSETQ. The trim removed 4 bases at V and 4 bases at J, leaving 5 bases unmatched. This CDR3 has 14 residues. Written as DNA, the CDR3 is TGCGCCAGCAGCGGGACAGGGGAAGGTTACGAGCAGTACTTC. Translation gives CASSGTGEGYEQYF.

The chain couples TRBV30 to TRBJ2-1, with 7 bases aligning to TRBD2. The CDR3 totals 13 residues. The germline V gene has CDR1 GTSNPN and CDR2 SVGIG (reference sequence). The V and J ends lost 0 bases and 7 bases, in that order; junction bases with no gene match: 3. For the CDR3, the DNA is TGTGCCTGGAGTGTGGGGACTACGAATGAGCAGTTCTTC. Encoded protein: CAWSVGTTNEQFF.

The rearrangement uses TRBV7-2 and TRBJ2-5; 10 bases fit TRBD2. Germline V gene sequence: CDR1 SGHTA, CDR2 FQGNSA. The CDR3 covers 16 residues. V lost 1 base, J lost 0 bases, and 2 bases stayed unmatched. The CDR3 nucleotides read TGTGCCAGCAGCTTAGGGGGACTAGCGCACCAAGAGACCCAGTACTTC. Translation: CASSLGGLAHQETQYF.

The rearrangement links TRBV27 to TRBJ1-6; D not certain. The CDR3 has 17 residues. V lost 8 bases and J 4 bases, leaving 21 bases between the germline ends. Germline CDR1 reads MNHEY; CDR2 reads SMNVEV (reference sequence). The CDR3 reads CASSLSARRGYNSPLHF. CDR3 bases: TGTGCCAGCTCTTTATCTGCCCGGCGGGGTTATAATTCACCCCTCCACTTT.

This clone has a count of ten or more. The chain carries TRBV3-1 (or the pseudogene TRBV3-2) and TRBJ1-2; D not resolved. V was trimmed by 1 base and J by 4 bases, leaving 10 bases between them. The CDR3 runs 14 residues. The germline CDR1 and CDR2 sequences are LGHDT and YNNKEL (reference sequence). For the CDR3, the DNA is TGTGCCAGCAGCCAAGGAACGGGTGGCTATGGCTACACCTTC. It translates to CASSQGTGGYGYTF.

The chain couples TRBV27 to TRBJ1-5, with unresolved D. The CDR3 is 14 residues long. The germline V gene encodes CDR1 MNHEY and CDR2 SMNVEV (reference sequence). Trimming removed 6 bases at V and 3 bases at J, with 12 bases between. CDR3 coding DNA: TGTGCCAGCAGCTTCTCGGGGTACAATCAGCCCCAGCATTTT. This gives the protein CASSFSGYNQPQHF.

The J gene is TRBJ1-5, the V gene TRBV30; no firm D call. Trimming cost V 2 bases and J 5 bases, with 10 bases left between them. There are 13 residues in the CDR3. Germline CDR1 GTSNPN, CDR2 SVGIG (reference sequence). The chain's CDR3 is CAWSRERYQPQHF. The CDR3 region has the DNA TGTGCCTGGAGTAGGGAGAGATATCAGCCCCAGCATTTT.

The V and J genes are TRBV2 and TRBJ2-5; TRBD1 agrees at 7 bases. Germline assignment: CDR1 SNHLY and CDR2 FYNNEI. Trimming took 4 bases from V and 1 from J; bases not matched to a gene: 9. This CDR3 is built from 16 residues. CDR3 region: CASSGTRAGGQETQYF. The CDR3 nucleotides read TGTGCCAGCAGTGGGACACGGGCAGGGGGCCAAGAGACCCAGTACTTC. Full variable domain (remainder filled in from reference TRBV2 and TRBJ2-5): EPEVTQTPSHQVTQMGQEVILRCVPISNHLYFYWYRQILGQKVEFLVSFYNNEISEKSEIFDDQFSVERPDGSNFTLKIRSTKLEDSAMYFCASSGTRAGGQETQYFGPGTRLLVL.

This clone showed up just once. The chain links TRBV6-1 to TRBJ1-6, with 8 bases lining up with TRBD1. CDR1 and CDR2 from the germline V gene are MNHNS and SASEGT. V lost 3 bases, J lost 10 bases, and 5 bases stayed unmatched. This CDR3 has 14 amino acids. CDR3 bases: TGTGCCAGCAGTGACAGGGGGCTAGCATCACCCCTCCACTTT. It is translated as CASSDRGLASPLHF.

The table lists this clone with a count of one. The chain employs TRBV4-2 and TRBJ2-6, with D possibly being TRBD2 (6 bases). The germline V gene encodes CDR1 LGHNA and CDR2 YNFKEQ. The length of the CDR3 is 18 residues. The ends were cut back, 4 bases at V and 0 bases at J, with 16 bases in the middle. CDR3 region: CASSLGGTLFSGANVLTF. In DNA, the CDR3 is TGTGCCAGCAGCCTTGGCGGGACTCTATTCTCTGGGGCCAACGTCCTGACTTTC.

CDR3 nucleotides: TGTGCCAGCAGTGACCCTGGACAGAATAACAATGAGCAGTTCTTC. Protein: CASSDPGQNNNEQFF. The chain carries TRBV25-1 and TRBJ2-1; D is perhaps TRBD1 (6 bases). Deletions cut 3 bases from V and 5 bases from J, with 14 bases between. CDR3 length: 15 amino acids. Germline V gene lookup returns CDR1 MGHDK and CDR2 SYGVNS. The full variable domain, rest sourced from reference TRBV25-1 and TRBJ2-1, is EADIYQTPRYLVIGTGKKITLECSQTMGHDKMYWYQQDPGMELHLIHYSYGVNSTEKGDLSSESTVSRIRTEHFPLTLESARPSHTSQYLCASSDPGQNNNEQFFGPGTRLTVL.

This clone was seen only once. The chain combines TRBV5-1 with TRBJ1-1, with D perhaps TRBD1 (6 bases). Trimming took off 4 bases at V and 3 bases at J, with 13 bases between the two ends. Germline lookup yields CDR1 SGHRS and CDR2 YFSETQ. The CDR3 loop spans 14 amino acids. The CDR3 is CASSEIPGDTEAFF. Written as DNA, the CDR3 is TGCGCCAGCAGCGAGATTCCAGGGGACACTGAAGCTTTCTTT. Supplemented by reference TRBV5-1 and TRBJ1-1, the full variable domain reads KAGVTQTPRYLIKTRGQQVTLSCSPISGHRSVSWYQQTPGQGLQFLFEYFSETQRNKGNFPGRFSGRQFSNSRSEMNVSTLELGDSALYLCASSEIPGDTEAFFGQGTRLTVV.

The chain carries TRBV15 and TRBJ1-5; D might be TRBD1 (6 bases). The CDR3 loop spans 14 amino acids. Germline assignment: CDR1 LNHNV and CDR2 YYDKDF (reference sequence). With 5 bases removed from V and 7 bases from J, the gap between germline ends came to 15 bases. The CDR3 loop reads CATSSRGKGQPQHF. The CDR3 DNA reads TGTGCCACCAGCTCCAGGGGAAAGGGGCAGCCCCAGCATTTT.

This chain uses TRBV30 with TRBJ1-1; 7 bases fit TRBD1. This CDR3 is 14 amino acids long. V was pared by 8 bases and J by 1 base, with 10 bases of the junction left unmatched. From germline, CDR1 is GTSNPN and CDR2 SVGIG (reference sequence). This chain's CDR3 is CAVKSGTANTEAFF. DNA for the CDR3: TGTGCCGTAAAGTCGGGGACAGCGAACACTGAAGCTTTCTTT.

The DNA of the CDR3 is TGCGCCAGCAGCCCCATGAGCGGGAGTATGAATACGCAGTATTTT. Protein product: CASSPMSGSMNTQYF. V usage is TRBV4-3 and J usage is TRBJ2-3, with 8 bases matching TRBD2. The V gene's germline CDR1 is LGHNA and CDR2 YSLEER. CDR3 length equals 15 residues. The junction had 10 bases not matched to a gene; V was cut back by 4 bases and J by 7 bases.

CDR3 in DNA: TGTGCCAGCAGCGTAGCGCGGACAGGGGACACTGAAGCTTTCTTT. Its protein is CASSVARTGDTEAFF. The chain carries TRBV9 and TRBJ1-1; 9 bases are a match to TRBD1. The trim removed 0 bases at V and 3 bases at J, leaving 3 bases unmatched. The CDR3 consists of 15 residues. Germline-derived CDR1 and CDR2 are SGDLS and YYNGEE.

The V and J genes are TRBV7-9 and TRBJ1-5; weak D call: TRBD1 (6 bases). This CDR3 comprises 14 residues. The V and J ends lost 3 bases and 7 bases respectively, with 13 bases between them. Germline CDR1 reads SEHNR; CDR2 reads FQNEAQ (reference sequence). The CDR3 loop reads CASSLGGAGQPQHF. The CDR3 bases are TGTGCCAGCAGCTTGGGGGGGGCTGGACAGCCCCAGCATTTT.